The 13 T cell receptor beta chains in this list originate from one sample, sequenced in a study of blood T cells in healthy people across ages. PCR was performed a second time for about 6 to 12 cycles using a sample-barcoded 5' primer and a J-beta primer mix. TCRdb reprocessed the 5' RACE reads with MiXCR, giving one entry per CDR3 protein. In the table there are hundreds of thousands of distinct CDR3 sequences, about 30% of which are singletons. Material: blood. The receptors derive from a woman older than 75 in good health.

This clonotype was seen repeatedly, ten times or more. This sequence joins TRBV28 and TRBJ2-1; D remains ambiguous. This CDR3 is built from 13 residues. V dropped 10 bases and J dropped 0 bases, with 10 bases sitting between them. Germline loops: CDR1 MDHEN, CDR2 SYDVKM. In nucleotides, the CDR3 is TGTGCCACGAACCTCCTCTCCTACAATGAGCAGTTCTTC. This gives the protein CATNLLSYNEQFF.

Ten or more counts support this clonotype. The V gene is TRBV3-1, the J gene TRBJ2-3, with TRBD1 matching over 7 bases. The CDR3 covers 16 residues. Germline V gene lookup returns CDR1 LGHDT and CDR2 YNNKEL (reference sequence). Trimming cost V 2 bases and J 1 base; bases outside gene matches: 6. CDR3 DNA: TGTGCCAGCAGCCAAAGAGGGGGCGGTCGCACAGATACGCAGTATTTT. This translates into CASSQRGGGRTDTQYF.

The CDR3 DNA reads TGTGCCACCAAACACGACTCTGGAAACACCATATATTTT. This gives the protein CATKHDSGNTIYF. The chain carries TRBV10-3 and TRBJ1-3; D remains ambiguous. Trimming stripped 10 bases from V and 0 bases from J, with 10 bases between. The CDR3 loop spans 13 amino acids. Germline lookup yields CDR1 ENHRY and CDR2 SYGVKD.

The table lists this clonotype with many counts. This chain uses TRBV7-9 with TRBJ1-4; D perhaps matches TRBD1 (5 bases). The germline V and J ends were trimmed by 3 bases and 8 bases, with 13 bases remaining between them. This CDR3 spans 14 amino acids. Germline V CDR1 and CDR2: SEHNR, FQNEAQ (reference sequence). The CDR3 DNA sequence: TGTGCCAGCAGCTTCGGGACCGAGAGCGAAAAACTGTTTTTT. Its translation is CASSFGTESEKLFF.

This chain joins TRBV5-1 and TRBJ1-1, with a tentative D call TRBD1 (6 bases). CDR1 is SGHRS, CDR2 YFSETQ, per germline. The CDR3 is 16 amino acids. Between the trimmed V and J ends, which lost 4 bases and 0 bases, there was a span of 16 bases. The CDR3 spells CASSLAGGALNTEAFF. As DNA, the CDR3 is TGCGCCAGCAGCCTGGCGGGGGGCGCCTTGAACACTGAAGCTTTCTTT.

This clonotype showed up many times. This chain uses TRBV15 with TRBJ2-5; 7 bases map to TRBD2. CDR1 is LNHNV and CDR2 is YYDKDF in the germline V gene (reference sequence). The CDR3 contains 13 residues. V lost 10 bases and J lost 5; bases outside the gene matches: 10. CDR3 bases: TGTGCCATAGGCGCGGGGGATTTGGAGACCCAGTACTTC. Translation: CAIGAGDLETQYF.

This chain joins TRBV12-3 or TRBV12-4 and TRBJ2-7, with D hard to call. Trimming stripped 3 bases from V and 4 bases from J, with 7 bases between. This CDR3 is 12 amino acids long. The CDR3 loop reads CASSLGKYEQYF. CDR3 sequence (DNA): TGTGCCAGCAGTTTGGGGAAATACGAGCAGTACTTC.

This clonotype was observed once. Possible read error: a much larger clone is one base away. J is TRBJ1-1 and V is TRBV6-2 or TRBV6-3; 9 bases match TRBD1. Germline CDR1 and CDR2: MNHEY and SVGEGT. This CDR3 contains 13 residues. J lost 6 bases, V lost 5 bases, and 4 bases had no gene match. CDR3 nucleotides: TGTGCCAGCAGTAACCGGACAGGGGCTGAAGCTTTCTTT. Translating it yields CASSNRTGAEAFF.

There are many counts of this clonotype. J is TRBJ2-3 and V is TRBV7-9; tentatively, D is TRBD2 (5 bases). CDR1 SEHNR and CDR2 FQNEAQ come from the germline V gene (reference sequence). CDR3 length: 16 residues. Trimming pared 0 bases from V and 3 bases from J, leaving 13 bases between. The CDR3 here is CASSLARSSRTDTQYF. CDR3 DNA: TGTGCCAGCAGCTTAGCGCGTTCTAGCAGGACAGATACGCAGTATTTT.

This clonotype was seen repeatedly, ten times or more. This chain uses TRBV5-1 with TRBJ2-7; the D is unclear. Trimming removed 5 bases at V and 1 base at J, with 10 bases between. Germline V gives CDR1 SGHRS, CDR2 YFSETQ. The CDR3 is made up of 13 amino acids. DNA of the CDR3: TGCGCCAGCAGGCGGTTGGGGTCCTACGAGCAGTACTTC. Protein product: CASRRLGSYEQYF.

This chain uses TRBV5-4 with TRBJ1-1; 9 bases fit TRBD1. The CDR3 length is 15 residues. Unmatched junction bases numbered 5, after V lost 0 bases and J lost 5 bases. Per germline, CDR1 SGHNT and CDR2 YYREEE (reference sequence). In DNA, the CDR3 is TGTGCCAGCAGCTTGGGGGGGACAGGGAGGACTGAAGCTTTCTTT. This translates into CASSLGGTGRTEAFF.

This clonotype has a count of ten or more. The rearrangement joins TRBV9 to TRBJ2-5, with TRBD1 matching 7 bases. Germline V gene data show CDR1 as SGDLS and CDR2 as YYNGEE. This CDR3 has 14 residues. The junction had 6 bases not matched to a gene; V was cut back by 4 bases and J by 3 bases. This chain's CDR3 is CASSLVGTEETQYF. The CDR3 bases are TGTGCCAGCAGCTTAGTCGGGACAGAAGAGACCCAGTACTTC.

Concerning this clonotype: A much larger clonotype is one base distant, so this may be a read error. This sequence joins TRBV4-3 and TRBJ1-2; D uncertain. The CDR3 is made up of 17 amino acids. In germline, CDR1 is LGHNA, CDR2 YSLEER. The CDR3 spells CTSSQDFREEGNYGYTF. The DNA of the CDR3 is TGCACCAGCAGCCAAGATTTCCGGGAAGAGGGTAACTATGGCTACACCTTC.